The T cell receptor beta chain described here comes from a study of T cells after yellow fever vaccination. Comments on this clonotype: As yet, its antigen is unknown.

The study, taken as a whole, reports: After the booster, 96% of CD4 and about nine tenths of CD8 primary-response clones were re-detected. The secondary response peaked faster, at day 5 versus 15, but was weaker. Abundant clonotypes from the bulk population could have been carried over as contaminants into FACS-sorted repertoires.

Trimming stripped 0 bases from V and 5 bases from J, with 10 bases between. This CDR3 has 14 residues. The germline gives CDR1 GTSNPN, CDR2 SVGIG (reference sequence). Via MiXCR, TCRdb re-called the 5' RACE reads, giving one row per CDR3 protein. The sample contains about 240,000 distinct CDR3 sequences, 6.9% of which appear only once. The starting material was CD4+ T cells sorted from PBMCs, obtained 15 days after the yellow fever booster vaccination. The chain couples TRBV30 to TRBJ2-2; tentatively, D is TRBD2 (5 bases). The TCR sequence derives from a man aged 30 to 39 who received the YFV17D yellow fever vaccine. This CDR3 reads CAWSVSGITGELFF. The CDR3 nucleotides read TGTGCCTGGAGTGTGTCCGGGATAACCGGGGAGCTGTTTTTT.